What follows are 5 T cell receptor beta chains derived from one specimen sequenced in a study of metastatic and nonmetastatic thyroid tumors. None of the patients had undergone any treatment ahead of thyroid surgery. TCRdb re-processed the PCR reads through MiXCR. The sample carries fewer than 25,000 clones, roughly 15% recorded once. The source material was tumor tissue. The source of these receptors is a female donor with papillary thyroid cancer or a benign thyroid nodule (not recorded which). Some clones in this sample may be carry-over from other donors' samples.

This clone appeared many times. The chain combines TRBV30 with TRBJ1-5; D may be TRBD1 (6 bases). Germline CDR1 GTSNPN, CDR2 SVGIG (reference sequence). V lost 4 bases to trimming and J lost 2 bases, with 15 bases between them. The CDR3 spans 15 residues. CDR3 residues: CAWTRGGAGNQPQHF. The CDR3 DNA is TGTGCCTGGACGAGGGGGGGCGCGGGCAATCAGCCCCAGCATTTT. The complete variable domain, with remaining parts taken from reference TRBV30 and TRBJ1-5, reads SQTIHQWPATLVQPVGSPLSLECTVEGTSNPNLYWYRQAAGRGLQLLFYSVGIGQISSEVPQNLSASRPQDRQFILSSKKLLLSDSGFYLCAWTRGGAGNQPQHFGDGTRLSIL.

This clone was counted at least ten times. The chain is built from TRBV7-6 and TRBJ2-5; D might be TRBD1 (5 bases). This CDR3 comprises 14 residues. V was clipped by 3 bases and J by 5 bases, with 13 bases between them. Germline CDR1 and CDR2: SGHVS and FNYEAQ. Here the CDR3 DNA reads TGTGCCAGCAGCTTTTTAAGGGGTCAGGAGACCCAGTACTTC. Its translation: CASSFLRGQETQYF.

Worth noting for this clone: At one end the junction does not follow the germline gene, possibly because of a read error. V usage is TRBV7-3 and J usage is TRBJ2-7, with 12 bases matching TRBD2. CDR3 length: 15 amino acids. Looked up from germline, CDR1 is SGHTA and CDR2 is FQGTGA. The CDR3 protein is CAISWVLAGGGEQYF. The DNA for the CDR3 is TGTGCCATCAGCTGGGTACTAGCGGGAGGCGGCGAGCAGTACTTC.

This clone was picked up many times. This chain uses TRBV20-1 with TRBJ2-5, with 11 positions matching TRBD2. With 6 bases clipped from V and 4 bases from J, the junction kept 10 bases outside the gene matches. Germline-derived CDR1 and CDR2 are DFQATT and SNEGSKA (reference sequence). The CDR3 extends over 15 amino acids. CDR3 residues: CSAPLAGGGRETQYF. The CDR3, as DNA: TGCAGTGCCCCCCTAGCGGGGGGTGGTCGAGAGACCCAGTACTTC.

In its sample, this clone was seen a few times. No conserved phenylalanine or tryptophan ends this CDR3, so it is likely a read error. The chain recombines TRBV6-2 or TRBV6-3 with TRBJ1-2, with TRBD1 matching 7 bases. This CDR3 spans 14 amino acids. Germline V gene data show CDR1 as MNHEY and CDR2 as SVGEGT. Germline trimming cut 7 bases from V and 7 bases from J; bases unmatched to any gene: 12. Here the CDR3 reads CASTPDRAARGYTI. The CDR3 bases are TGTGCCAGCACTCCAGACAGGGCAGCCCGTGGCTACACCATC.